This passage covers 11 T cell receptor beta chains from one sample sequenced in a study of shared clonotypes between healthy human individuals. Clones were read by immunoSEQ multiplex PCR, and TCRdb kept only the in-frame ones, dropping some. This table has over 850,000 clones, 78% appearing once. Source material: memory CD4+ T cells from PBMCs. The subset is: CD45RA-negative fraction. The receptor set was obtained from a man aged 18 to 30 in good health. Some clones in this sample may be carry-over from other donors' samples.

The chain employs TRBV30 and TRBJ1-6; D call uncertain. This CDR3 contains 16 residues. Trimming left V 0 bases short and J 0 bases short, with 9 bases between. Germline-derived CDR1 and CDR2 are GTSNPN and SVGIG (reference sequence). CDR3 amino acids: CAWSVKESSYNSPLHF. The CDR3 nucleotides read TGTGCCTGGAGTGTAAAGGAGAGCTCCTATAATTCACCCCTCCACTTT.

The chain recombines TRBV5-4 with TRBJ2-2; TRBD2 might be the D (5 bases). Trimming cost V 0 bases and J 0 bases, with 6 bases left between them. Germline V lookup: CDR1 SGHNT, CDR2 YYREEE (reference sequence). CDR3 size: 15 residues. The CDR3 sequence: CASSLELANTGELFF. The CDR3 coding sequence is TGTGCCAGCAGCTTGGAACTAGCGAACACCGGGGAGCTGTTTTTT.

This clone came up many times. The V gene is TRBV28, the J gene TRBJ1-6, with D maybe TRBD1 (6 bases). Looked up from germline, CDR1 is MDHEN and CDR2 is SYDVKM. V lost 6 bases and J lost 6, with 15 bases in between. This CDR3 spans 15 amino acids. CDR3 residues: CASRSDSTGNSPLHF. The DNA for the CDR3 is TGTGCCAGCAGGTCGGACAGCACGGGTAATTCACCCCTCCACTTT.

The chain combines TRBV29-1 with TRBJ2-5; no clear D. The V gene's germline CDR1 is SQVTM and CDR2 ANQGSEA. The CDR3 contains 14 residues. Trimming removed 7 bases at V and 6 bases at J, with 21 bases between. The DNA for the CDR3 is TGCAGCGCAGCCGACCGCCTCCGCGTAAAGACCCAGTACTTC. It yields the protein CSAADRLRVKTQYF.

The J gene is TRBJ1-3, the V gene TRBV15, with D hard to call. Germline V lookup: CDR1 LNHNV, CDR2 YYDKDF (reference sequence). The CDR3 totals 17 residues. Trimming left V 0 bases short and J 0 bases short, with 12 bases between. The CDR3 DNA sequence: TGTGCCACCAGCAGAGATCAATTAAGGAGCTCTGGAAACACCATATATTTT. This gives the protein CATSRDQLRSSGNTIYF. The entire variable domain, with the rest obtained from reference TRBV15 and TRBJ1-3, is as follows: DAMVIQNPRYQVTQFGKPVTLSCSQTLNHNVMYWYQQKSSQAPKLLFHYYDKDFNNEADTPDNFQSRRPNTSFCFLDIRSPGLGDTAMYLCATSRDQLRSSGNTIYFGEGSWLTVV.

The chain employs TRBV7-3 and TRBJ2-1, with 11 positions matching TRBD2. In germline, CDR1 is SGHTA, CDR2 FQGTGA. V lost 5 bases to trimming and J lost 2 bases; unmatched junction nucleotides: 2. This CDR3 comprises 15 residues. In DNA form, the CDR3 reads TGTGCCAGCAGCCGGGGACTAGCGGCCTACAATGAGCAGTTCTTC. Translation: CASSRGLAAYNEQFF. The full variable domain, completed using reference TRBV7-3 and TRBJ2-1, is GAGVSQTPSNKVTEKGKYVELRCDPISGHTALYWYRQSLGQGPEFLIYFQGTGAADDSGLPNDRFFAVRPEGSVSTLKIQRTERGDSAVYLCASSRGLAAYNEQFFGPGTRLTVL.

The chain links TRBV5-1 to TRBJ1-2; 8 positions agree with TRBD1. This CDR3 has 15 residues. V shed 3 bases, J shed 5 bases, and the junction held 9 bases outside the gene matches. Germline CDR1 SGHRS, CDR2 YFSETQ. This chain's CDR3 is CASSSTGGSSYGYTF. CDR3 bases: TGCGCCAGCAGCTCAACAGGGGGTAGTTCGTATGGCTACACCTTC.

Concerning this clone itself: At one end, the junction sequence differs from germline, possibly due to a read error. In nucleotides, the CDR3 is TGTGCCAGCAGTCTAAACGGGGGGAACGCTGAAGCTTTCTTT. This translates into CASSLNGGNAEAFF. The rearrangement joins TRBV27 to TRBJ1-1; possibly TRBD1 for D (5 bases). Germline V gene data show CDR1 as MNHEY and CDR2 as SMNVEV (reference sequence). This CDR3 spans 14 amino acids.

This chain links TRBV6-1 with TRBJ2-3; D remains ambiguous. V was trimmed by 7 bases and J by 0 bases, leaving 14 bases between them. The CDR3 has 15 residues. Germline V CDR1 and CDR2: MNHNS, SASEGT. The CDR3 region is CASIRDFSSTDTQYF. As DNA, the CDR3 is TGTGCCAGCATCCGAGACTTCTCTAGCACAGATACGCAGTATTTT.

CDR3 nucleotide sequence: TGTGCCTGGAGTGTTGACAGGGGCCATGCAACTAATGAAAAACTGTTTTTT. Translation gives CAWSVDRGHATNEKLFF. This chain connects TRBV30 to TRBJ1-4; 8 nucleotides agree with TRBD1. This CDR3 region has 17 residues. V lost 0 bases to trimming and J lost 0 bases; unmatched junction nucleotides: 6. Germline V gene data show CDR1 as GTSNPN and CDR2 as SVGIG (reference sequence).

The chain recombines TRBV5-1 with TRBJ2-5, with D perhaps TRBD1 or TRBD2 (6 bases each). Looked up from germline, CDR1 is SGHRS and CDR2 is YFSETQ. V lost 5 bases, J lost 2 bases, and 13 bases lay in between. CDR3 length: 14 amino acids. CDR3 nucleotides: TGCGCCAGCAGTGAGGCGGGACAACAAGAGACCCAGTACTTC. Protein sequence: CASSEAGQQETQYF.